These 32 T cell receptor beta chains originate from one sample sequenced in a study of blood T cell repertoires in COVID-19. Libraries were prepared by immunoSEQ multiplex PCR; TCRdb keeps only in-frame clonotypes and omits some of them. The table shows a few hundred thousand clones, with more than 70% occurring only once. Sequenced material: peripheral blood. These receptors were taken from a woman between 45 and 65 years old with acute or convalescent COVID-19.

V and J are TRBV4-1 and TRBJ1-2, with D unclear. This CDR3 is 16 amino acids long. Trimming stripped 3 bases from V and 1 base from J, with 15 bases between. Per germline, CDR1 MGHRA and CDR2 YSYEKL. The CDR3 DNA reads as TGCGCCAGCAGCCACCCCCCCTCCAGGATTAACTATGGCTACACCTTC. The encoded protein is CASSHPPSRINYGYTF.

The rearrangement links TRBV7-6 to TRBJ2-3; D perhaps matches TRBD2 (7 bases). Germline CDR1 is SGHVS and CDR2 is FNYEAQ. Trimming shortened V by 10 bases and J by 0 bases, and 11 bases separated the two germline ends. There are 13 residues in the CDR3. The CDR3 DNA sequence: TGTGCCACGGGGGGCGGGAGCACAGATACGCAGTATTTT. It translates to CATGGGSTDTQYF.

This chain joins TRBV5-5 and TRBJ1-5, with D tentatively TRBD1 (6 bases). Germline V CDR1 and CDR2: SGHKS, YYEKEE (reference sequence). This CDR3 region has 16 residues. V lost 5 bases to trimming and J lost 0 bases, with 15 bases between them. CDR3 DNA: TGTGCCAGCAGTCTGACGGGGACACCTAGCAATCAGCCCCAGCATTTT. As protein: CASSLTGTPSNQPQHF.

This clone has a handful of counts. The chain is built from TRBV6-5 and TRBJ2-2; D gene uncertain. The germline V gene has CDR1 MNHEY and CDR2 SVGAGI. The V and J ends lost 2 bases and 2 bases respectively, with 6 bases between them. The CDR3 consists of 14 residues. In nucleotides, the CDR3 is TGTGCCAGCAGTTACACCAGAAACACCGGGGAGCTGTTTTTT. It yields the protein CASSYTRNTGELFF.

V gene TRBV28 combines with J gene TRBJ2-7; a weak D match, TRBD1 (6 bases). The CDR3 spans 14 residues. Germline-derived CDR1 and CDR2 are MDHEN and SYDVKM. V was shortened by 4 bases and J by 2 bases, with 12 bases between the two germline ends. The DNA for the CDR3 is TGTGCCAGCAGTTCCTCAGGGGTCCCCTACGAGCAGTACTTC. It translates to CASSSSGVPYEQYF.

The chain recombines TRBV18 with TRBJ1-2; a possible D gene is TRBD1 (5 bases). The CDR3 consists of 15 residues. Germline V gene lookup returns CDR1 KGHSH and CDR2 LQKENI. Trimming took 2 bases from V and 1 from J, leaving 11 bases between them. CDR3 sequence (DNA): TGTGCCAGCTCACCAGACAGCAACGTTAACTATGGCTACACCTTC. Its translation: CASSPDSNVNYGYTF.

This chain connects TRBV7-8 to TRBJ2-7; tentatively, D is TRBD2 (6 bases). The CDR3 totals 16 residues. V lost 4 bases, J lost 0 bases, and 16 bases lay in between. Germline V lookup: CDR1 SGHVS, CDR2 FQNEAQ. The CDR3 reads CASSSPTGGLSYEQYF. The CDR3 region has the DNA TGTGCCAGCAGCTCCCCCACAGGAGGGCTCTCCTACGAGCAGTACTTC.

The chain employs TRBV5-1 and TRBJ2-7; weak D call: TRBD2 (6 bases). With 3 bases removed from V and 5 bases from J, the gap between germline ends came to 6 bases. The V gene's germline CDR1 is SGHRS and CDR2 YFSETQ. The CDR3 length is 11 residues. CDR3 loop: CASSWRDEQYF. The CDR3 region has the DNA TGCGCCAGCAGCTGGAGGGACGAGCAGTACTTC. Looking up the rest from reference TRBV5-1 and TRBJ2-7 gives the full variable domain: KAGVTQTPRYLIKTRGQQVTLSCSPISGHRSVSWYQQTPGQGLQFLFEYFSETQRNKGNFPGRFSGRQFSNSRSEMNVSTLELGDSALYLCASSWRDEQYFGPGTRLTVT.

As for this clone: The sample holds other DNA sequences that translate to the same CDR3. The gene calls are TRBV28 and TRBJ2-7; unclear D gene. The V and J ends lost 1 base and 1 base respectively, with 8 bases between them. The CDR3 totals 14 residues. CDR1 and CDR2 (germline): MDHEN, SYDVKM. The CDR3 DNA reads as TGTGCCAGCAGTTTATCTAGACGATCCTACGAGCAGTACTTC. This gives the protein CASSLSRRSYEQYF.

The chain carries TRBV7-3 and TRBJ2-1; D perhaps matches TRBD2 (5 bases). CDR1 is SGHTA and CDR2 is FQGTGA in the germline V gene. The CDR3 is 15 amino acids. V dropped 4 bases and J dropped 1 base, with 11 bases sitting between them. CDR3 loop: CASSSFAGSYNEQFF. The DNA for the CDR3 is TGTGCCAGCAGCTCCTTTGCGGGTTCCTACAATGAGCAGTTCTTC.

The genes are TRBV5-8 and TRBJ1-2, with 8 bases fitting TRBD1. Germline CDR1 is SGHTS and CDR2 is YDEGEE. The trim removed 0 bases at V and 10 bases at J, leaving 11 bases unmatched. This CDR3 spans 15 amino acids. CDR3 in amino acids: CASSLGPGQVTFYTF. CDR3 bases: TGTGCCAGCAGCTTGGGACCGGGACAGGTGACTTTCTACACCTTC.

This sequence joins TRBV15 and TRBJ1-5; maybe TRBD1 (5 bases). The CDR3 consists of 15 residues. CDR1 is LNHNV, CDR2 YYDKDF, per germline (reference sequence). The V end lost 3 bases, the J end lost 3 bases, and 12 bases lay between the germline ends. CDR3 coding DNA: TGTGCCACCAGCAGCCCGACAGCTGTCAATCAGCCCCAGCATTTT. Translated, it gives CATSSPTAVNQPQHF.

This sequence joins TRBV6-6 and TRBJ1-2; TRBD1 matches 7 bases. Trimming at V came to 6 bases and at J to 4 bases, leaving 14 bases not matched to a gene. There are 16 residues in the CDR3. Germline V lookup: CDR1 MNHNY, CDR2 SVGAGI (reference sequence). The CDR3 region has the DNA TGTGCCAGCAGCCCCCGACAGGGACCCTCAATCTATGGCTACACCTTC. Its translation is CASSPRQGPSIYGYTF.

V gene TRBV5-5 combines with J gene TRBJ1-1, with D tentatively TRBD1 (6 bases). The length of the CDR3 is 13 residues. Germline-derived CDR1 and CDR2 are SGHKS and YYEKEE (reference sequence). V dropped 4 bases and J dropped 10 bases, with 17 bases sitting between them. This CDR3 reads CASSHQGGVTAFF. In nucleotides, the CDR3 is TGTGCCAGCAGCCACCAAGGGGGGGTGACAGCTTTCTTT.

The CDR3 region is CASSLKPGLLAKNIQYF. DNA of the CDR3: TGTGCCAGCAGTTTAAAGCCGGGACTGTTAGCCAAAAACATTCAGTACTTC. V is TRBV27 and J is TRBJ2-4; a possible D gene is TRBD2 (6 bases). The CDR3 contains 17 residues. V shed 2 bases and J shed 0 bases, with 14 bases lying between them. Germline-derived CDR1 and CDR2 are MNHEY and SMNVEV (reference sequence).

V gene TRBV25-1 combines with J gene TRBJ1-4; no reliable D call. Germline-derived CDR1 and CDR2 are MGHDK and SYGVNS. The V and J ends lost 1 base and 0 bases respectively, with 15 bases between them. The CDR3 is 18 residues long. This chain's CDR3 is CASSEFHPDGATNEKLFF. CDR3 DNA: TGTGCCAGCAGTGAATTTCACCCCGACGGGGCAACTAATGAAAAACTGTTTTTT.

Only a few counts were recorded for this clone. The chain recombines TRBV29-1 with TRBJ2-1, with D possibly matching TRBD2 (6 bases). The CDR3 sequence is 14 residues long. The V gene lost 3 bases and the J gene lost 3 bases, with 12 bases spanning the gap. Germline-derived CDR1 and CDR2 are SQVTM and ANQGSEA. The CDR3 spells CSVEFQRVYNEQFF. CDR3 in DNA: TGCAGCGTTGAGTTTCAGCGGGTCTACAATGAGCAGTTCTTC.

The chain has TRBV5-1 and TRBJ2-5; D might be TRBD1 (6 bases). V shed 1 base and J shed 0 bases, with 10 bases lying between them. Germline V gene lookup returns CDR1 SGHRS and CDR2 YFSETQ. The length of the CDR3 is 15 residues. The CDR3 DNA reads TGCGCCAGCAGCTTGTGGGACAAAGACCAAGAGACCCAGTACTTC. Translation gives CASSLWDKDQETQYF. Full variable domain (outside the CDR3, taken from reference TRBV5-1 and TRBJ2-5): KAGVTQTPRYLIKTRGQQVTLSCSPISGHRSVSWYQQTPGQGLQFLFEYFSETQRNKGNFPGRFSGRQFSNSRSEMNVSTLELGDSALYLCASSLWDKDQETQYFGPGTRLLVL.

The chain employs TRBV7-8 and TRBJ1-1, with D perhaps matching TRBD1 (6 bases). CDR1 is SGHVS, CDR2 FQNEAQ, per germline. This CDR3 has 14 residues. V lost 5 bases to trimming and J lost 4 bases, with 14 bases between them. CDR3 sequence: CASSARDTGTEAFF. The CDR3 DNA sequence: TGTGCCAGCAGCGCCCGGGACACGGGCACTGAAGCTTTCTTT.

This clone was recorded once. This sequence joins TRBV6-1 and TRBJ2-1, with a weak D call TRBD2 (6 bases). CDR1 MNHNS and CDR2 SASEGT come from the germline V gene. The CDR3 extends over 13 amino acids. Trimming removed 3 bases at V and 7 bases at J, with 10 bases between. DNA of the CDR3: TGTGCCAGCAGTGAGGGGGGAATTAATGAGCAGTTCTTC. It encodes CASSEGGINEQFF.

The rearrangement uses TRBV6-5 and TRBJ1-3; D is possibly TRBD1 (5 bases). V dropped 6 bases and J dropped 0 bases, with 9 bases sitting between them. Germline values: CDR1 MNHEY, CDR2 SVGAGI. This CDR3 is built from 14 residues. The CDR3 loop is CASRGLSSGNTIYF. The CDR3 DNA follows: TGTGCCAGCAGGGGGCTGAGCTCTGGAAACACCATATATTTT.

CDR3: CSARGIGRVFF. The CDR3, as DNA: TGCAGTGCTAGAGGGATCGGGAGGGTGTTTTTT. V usage is TRBV20-1 and J usage is TRBJ2-2, with 8 bases aligning to TRBD2. CDR1 DFQATT and CDR2 SNEGSKA come from the germline V gene (reference sequence). J lost 15 bases, V lost 1 base, and 4 bases had no gene match. The CDR3 totals 11 residues.

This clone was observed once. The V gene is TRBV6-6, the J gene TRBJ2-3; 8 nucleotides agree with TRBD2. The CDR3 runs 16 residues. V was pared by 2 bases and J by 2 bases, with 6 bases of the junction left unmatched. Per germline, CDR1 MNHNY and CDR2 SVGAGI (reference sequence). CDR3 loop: CASSYSLAGNTDTQYF. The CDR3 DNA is TGTGCCAGCAGTTACAGCCTAGCGGGCAACACAGATACGCAGTATTTT.

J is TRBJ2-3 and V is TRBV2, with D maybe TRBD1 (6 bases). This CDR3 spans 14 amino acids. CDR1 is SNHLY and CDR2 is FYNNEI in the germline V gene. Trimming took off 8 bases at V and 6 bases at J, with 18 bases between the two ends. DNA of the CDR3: TGTGCCAGCGGGGACGTACAGGGTGGGGATACGCAGTATTTT. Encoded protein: CASGDVQGGDTQYF.

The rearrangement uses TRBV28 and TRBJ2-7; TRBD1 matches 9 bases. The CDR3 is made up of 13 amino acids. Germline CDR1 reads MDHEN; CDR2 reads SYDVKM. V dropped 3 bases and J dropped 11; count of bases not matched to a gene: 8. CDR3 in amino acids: CASSFRDRADKYF. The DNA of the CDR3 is TGTGCCAGCAGTTTCAGGGACAGGGCAGATAAGTACTTC.

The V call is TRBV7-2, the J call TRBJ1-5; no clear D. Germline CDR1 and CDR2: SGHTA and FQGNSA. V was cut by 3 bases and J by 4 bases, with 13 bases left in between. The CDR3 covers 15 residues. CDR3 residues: CASSFRRQFNQPQHF. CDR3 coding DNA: TGTGCCAGCAGCTTTAGGCGGCAGTTTAATCAGCCCCAGCATTTT.

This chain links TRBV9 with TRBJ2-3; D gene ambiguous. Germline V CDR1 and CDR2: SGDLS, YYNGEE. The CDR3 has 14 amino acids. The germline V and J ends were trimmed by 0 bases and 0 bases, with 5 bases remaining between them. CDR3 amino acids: CASSVVLSTDTQYF. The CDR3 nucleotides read TGTGCCAGCAGCGTAGTACTGAGCACAGATACGCAGTATTTT.

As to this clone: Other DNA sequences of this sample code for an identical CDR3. CDR3 protein: CASSVASYGYTF. The CDR3, as DNA: TGTGCCAGCAGCGTAGCGTCCTATGGCTACACCTTC. The gene calls are TRBV9 and TRBJ1-2, with no clear D. Germline CDR1 SGDLS, CDR2 YYNGEE. The V end lost 0 bases, the J end lost 4 bases, and 4 bases lay between the germline ends. CDR3 length: 12 residues.

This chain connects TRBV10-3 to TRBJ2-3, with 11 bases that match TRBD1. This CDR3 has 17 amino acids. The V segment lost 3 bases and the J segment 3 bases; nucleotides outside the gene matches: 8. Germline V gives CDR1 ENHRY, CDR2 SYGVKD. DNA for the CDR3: TGTGCCATCAGTGATAGTCCTGGGACAGGGGGAACAGATACGCAGTATTTT. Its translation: CAISDSPGTGGTDTQYF.

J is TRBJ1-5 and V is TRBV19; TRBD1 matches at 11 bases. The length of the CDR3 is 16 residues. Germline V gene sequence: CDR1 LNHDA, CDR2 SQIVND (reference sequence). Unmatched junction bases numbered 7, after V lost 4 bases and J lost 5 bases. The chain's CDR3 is CASSRGQGVGDQPQHF. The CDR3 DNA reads TGTGCCAGTAGTAGGGGACAGGGGGTCGGCGATCAGCCCCAGCATTTT.

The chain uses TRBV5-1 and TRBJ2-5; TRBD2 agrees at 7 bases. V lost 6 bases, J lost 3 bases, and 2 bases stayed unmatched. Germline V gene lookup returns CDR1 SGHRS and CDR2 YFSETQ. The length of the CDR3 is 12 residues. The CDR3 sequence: CASNRGEETQYF. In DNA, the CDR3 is TGCGCCAGCAATCGGGGGGAAGAGACCCAGTACTTC.

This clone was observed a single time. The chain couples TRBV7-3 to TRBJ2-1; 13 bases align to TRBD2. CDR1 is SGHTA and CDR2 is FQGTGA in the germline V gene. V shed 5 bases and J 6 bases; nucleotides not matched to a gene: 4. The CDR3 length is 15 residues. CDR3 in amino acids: CASSAGLAGVNEQFF. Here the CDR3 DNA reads TGTGCCAGCAGCGCAGGACTAGCGGGAGTCAATGAGCAGTTCTTC.